A selection of T cell receptor beta chains follows, all from one sample in a study of beta chain features in type 1 diabetes. The data were produced by immunoSEQ multiplex PCR, yet TCRdb's version contains in-frame clones alone and is incomplete. Of 300,000 or so clones in the sample, about 13% were seen once. The sequencing sample was made of naive CD4+ T cells from blood. The origin of the receptors is a woman aged 18-35 years with type 1 diabetes. Each CDR3 is given with its conserved first and last residue. The D gene is left open where the match is weak. Size is omitted from some rows. Given values are once, few, many or a class for expanded clones.

D gene,V gene,clone size,J gene,CDR3 DNA,CDR3 protein
TRBD2,TRBV28,NA,TRBJ2-1,TGTGCCAGCAGTTCCCCGGGGAGGGACGATGAGCAGTTCTTC,CASSSPGRDDEQFF
NA,TRBV18,few,TRBJ2-3,TGTGCCAGCTCACCACAGGGGGATTGGGCAGATACGCAGTATTTT,CASSPQGDWADTQYF
NA,TRBV5-8,NA,TRBJ2-3,TGTGCCAGCAGCATGAGGATGGGCACAGATACGCAGTATTTT,CASSMRMGTDTQYF
NA,TRBV7-2,NA,TRBJ2-1,TGTGCCAGCAGCTTAGGAGGTTTCTCCTACAATGAGCAGTTCTTC,CASSLGGFSYNEQFF
NA,TRBV7-9,NA,TRBJ2-1,TGTGCCAGCCCCCATAAGTCAGAAAACTCCTACAATGAGCAGTTCTTC,CASPHKSENSYNEQFF
NA,TRBV5-1,few,TRBJ1-1,TGCGCCAGCAGGGTTACAGGGTTGAACACTGAAGCTTTCTTT,CASRVTGLNTEAFF
TRBD2,TRBV5-4,few,TRBJ2-2,TGTGCCAGCAGCTTTTCCCAGCGGGAGGCGGCCGGGGAGCTGTTTTTT,CASSFSQREAAGELFF
TRBD1,TRBV18,few,TRBJ2-7,TGTGCCAGCTCACGCGGGGACAGGGACTACGAGCAGTACTTC,CASSRGDRDYEQYF
NA,TRBV5-1,NA,TRBJ1-4,TGCGCCAGCAGCTTGGGACAGATTAATGAAAAACTGTTTTTT,CASSLGQINEKLFF
NA,TRBV5-1,few,TRBJ2-6,TGCGCCAGCAGCTCTGACGGGAGCGGGGCCAACGTCCTGACTTTC,CASSSDGSGANVLTF
NA,TRBV7-2,NA,TRBJ2-3,TGTGCCAGCAGCTTAGAGCGTCTAAGAGACCCAGATACGCAGTATTTT,CASSLERLRDPDTQYF
NA,TRBV28,few,TRBJ2-7,TGTGCCAGCAGTTCCCCGACAAACGAGCAGTACTTC,CASSSPTNEQYF
NA,TRBV9,few,TRBJ2-3,TGTGCCAGCAGCGTAGTAGGCACAGATACGCAGTATTTT,CASSVVGTDTQYF
TRBD2,TRBV13,NA,TRBJ2-7,TGTGCCAGCAGGATGGGACTAGCGGCTTCCTACGAGCAGTACTTC,CASRMGLAASYEQYF
NA,TRBV11-2,few,TRBJ2-1,TGTGCCAGCAGCACAAGGAGGGGGCACAATGAGCAGTTCTTC,CASSTRRGHNEQFF
TRBD1,TRBV9,few,TRBJ1-1,TGTGCCAGCAGTACAGGGGGGGGCACTGAAGCTTTCTTT,CASSTGGGTEAFF
TRBD1,TRBV19,NA,TRBJ1-2,TGTGCCAGTACCACCGGGACAGGGTTTTACTATGGCTACACCTTC,CASTTGTGFYYGYTF
TRBD1,TRBV28,few,TRBJ1-5,TGTGCCAGCAGTTTAAGGACAGGGTACCAGCCCCAGCATTTT,CASSLRTGYQPQHF
TRBD1,TRBV4-3,few,TRBJ1-4,TGCGCCAGCAGCCAAGAGGGGAGAGGACAGGACGAAAAACTGTTTTTT,CASSQEGRGQDEKLFF
TRBD1,TRBV30,few,TRBJ1-2,TGTGCCTGGATTACCGGGACAGGGGATGGCTACACCTTC,CAWITGTGDGYTF
TRBD2,TRBV19,few,TRBJ2-1,TGTGCCAGTAGTTCTCGGGGGCTAGCGGGTTACAATGAGCAGTTCTTC,CASSSRGLAGYNEQFF
TRBD2,TRBV10-3,NA,TRBJ2-3,TGTGCCATCAGTCCTACTAGCGGGACCAGCACAGATACGCAGTATTTT,CAISPTSGTSTDTQYF
TRBD2,TRBV30,NA,TRBJ2-7,TGTGCCTGGGCCGCGGGAGCGAGGGCAGCCTACGAGCAGTACTTC,CAWAAGARAAYEQYF
NA,TRBV27,NA,TRBJ1-1,TGTGCCAGCACTTCGGTTCCAGACACCGAACCCTATGAAGCTTTCTTT,CASTSVPDTEPYEAFF
TRBD2,TRBV30,few,TRBJ2-1,TGTGCCTGGAAGACCCCATCTAGCGGGAGGGCCCATGAGCAGTTCTTC,CAWKTPSSGRAHEQFF
NA,TRBV6-6,NA,TRBJ2-7,TGTGCCAGCAGGAGGGACACTAGCGAGACCTACGAGCAGTACTTC,CASRRDTSETYEQYF
NA,TRBV7-2,NA,TRBJ2-1,TGTGCCAGCAGCTTACAGGGGACTATTTACAATGAGCAGTTCTTC,CASSLQGTIYNEQFF
TRBD1,TRBV30,NA,TRBJ1-2,TGTGCCTGGAGTTTCGACAGGGCGACTGGCTACACCTTC,CAWSFDRATGYTF
TRBD2,TRBV11-2,few,TRBJ2-1,TGTGCCAGCAGCCCCCCCGGACTAGCGGGAGTAGAGGAGCAGTTCTTC,CASSPPGLAGVEEQFF
NA,TRBV12-5,few,TRBJ2-2,TGTGCTAGTGGCCTAAAGCCAGCGGTCCTGACCGGGGAGCTGTTTTTT,CASGLKPAVLTGELFF
NA,TRBV28,NA,TRBJ2-2,TGTGCCGCCAACGGGGGGCACACCGGGGAGCTGTTTTTT,CAANGGHTGELFF
NA,TRBV5-1,few,TRBJ2-5,TGCGCCAGCAGCTCCCGGGATGGGTGGAATCAAGAGACCCAGTACTTC,CASSSRDGWNQETQYF
TRBD1,TRBV9,NA,TRBJ2-7,TGTGCCAGCAGCAAAAGGGGACAGGCAAACCCCTACGAGCAGTACTTC,CASSKRGQANPYEQYF
TRBD2,TRBV30,NA,TRBJ2-1,TGTGCCTGTGGACTAGCGGGAGGGAATGAGCAGTTCTTC,CACGLAGGNEQFF
TRBD2,TRBV10-3,NA,TRBJ2-3,TGTGCCATCAGTGAATTAGCGGGAGATACGCAGTATTTT,CAISELAGDTQYF
NA,TRBV28,NA,TRBJ2-2,TGTGCCAGCAGTCTCACCGGCCCCAGGGGTTCAGGGGAGCTGTTTTTT,CASSLTGPRGSGELFF
NA,TRBV7-9,few,TRBJ2-1,TGTGCCAGCAGCTTAGGACTAGTTGGGAATGAGCAGTTCTTC,CASSLGLVGNEQFF
TRBD2,TRBV2,few,TRBJ2-1,TGTGCCAGCTCCTCGGTGAGCGGGAGGTACAATGAGCAGTTCTTC,CASSSVSGRYNEQFF
NA,TRBV7-8,NA,TRBJ1-2,TGTGCCAGCAGCTTCTGGGACACCTCTAACTATGGCTACACCTTC,CASSFWDTSNYGYTF
TRBD2,TRBV9,NA,TRBJ2-3,TGTGCCAGCAGCCGGGGACTAGCGGCAAGCACAGATACGCAGTATTTT,CASSRGLAASTDTQYF
NA,TRBV29-1,many,TRBJ2-3,TGCAGCGTTGTAGGGGCCAGGACAGATACGCAGTATTTT,CSVVGARTDTQYF
TRBD2,TRBV4-3,NA,TRBJ2-1,TGCGCCAGCAGCAACCCTTTGGGACTAGCGGGAGTGGAACAGTTCTTC,CASSNPLGLAGVEQFF
NA,TRBV7-9,NA,TRBJ1-2,TGTGCCAGCAGCTTACAGCAGGGTAGCTATGGCTACACCTTC,CASSLQQGSYGYTF
NA,TRBV30,few,TRBJ1-5,TGTGCCTGGAGTGTCCAGGGGACTCAGCCCCAGCATTTT,CAWSVQGTQPQHF
NA,TRBV18,NA,TRBJ2-1,TGTGCCAGCTCACCTCGTAGAGGCGGAGAGTACAATGAGCAGTTCTTC,CASSPRRGGEYNEQFF
NA,TRBV11-2,few,TRBJ2-4,TGTGCCAGCAGCCCTACGGACGGGGGTGGTAACATTCAGTACTTC,CASSPTDGGGNIQYF
TRBD2,TRBV29-1,NA,TRBJ2-7,TGCAGCGTTGACGGACTAGCGGGAGTGTTGTACGAGCAGTACTTC,CSVDGLAGVLYEQYF
TRBD2,TRBV5-1,few,TRBJ2-2,TGCGCCAGCAGCTTGGCCGGGGCAGCGGGAGCTGGCACCGGGGAGCTGTTTTTT,CASSLAGAAGAGTGELFF
NA,TRBV28,few,TRBJ1-5,TGTGCCAGCAGTTTTGGCAGGGGTAGGAGCAATCAGCCCCAGCATTTT,CASSFGRGRSNQPQHF
TRBD1,TRBV18,few,TRBJ2-3,TGTGCCAGCTCACCTTCGACAGGGACAGATACGCAGTATTTT,CASSPSTGTDTQYF
TRBD2,TRBV5-1,few,TRBJ2-3,TGCGCCAGCAGCGCCAAGGCGGTAGCGGGAGGGCCAGATACGCAGTATTTT,CASSAKAVAGGPDTQYF
TRBD1,TRBV2,NA,TRBJ1-4,TGTGCCAGCAGAGCTGGACAGGGTTTGGAAAAACTGTTTTTT,CASRAGQGLEKLFF